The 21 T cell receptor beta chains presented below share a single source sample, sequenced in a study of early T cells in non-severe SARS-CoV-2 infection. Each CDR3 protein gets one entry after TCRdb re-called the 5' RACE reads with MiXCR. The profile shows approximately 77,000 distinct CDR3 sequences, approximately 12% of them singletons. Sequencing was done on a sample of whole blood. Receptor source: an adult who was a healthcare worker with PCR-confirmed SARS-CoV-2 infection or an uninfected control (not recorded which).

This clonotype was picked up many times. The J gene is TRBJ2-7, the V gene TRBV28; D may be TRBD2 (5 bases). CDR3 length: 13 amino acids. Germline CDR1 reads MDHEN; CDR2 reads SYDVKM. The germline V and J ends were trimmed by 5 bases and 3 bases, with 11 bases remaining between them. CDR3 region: CASSRIEGYEQYF. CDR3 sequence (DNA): TGTGCCAGCAGTCGAATAGAGGGCTACGAGCAGTACTTC.

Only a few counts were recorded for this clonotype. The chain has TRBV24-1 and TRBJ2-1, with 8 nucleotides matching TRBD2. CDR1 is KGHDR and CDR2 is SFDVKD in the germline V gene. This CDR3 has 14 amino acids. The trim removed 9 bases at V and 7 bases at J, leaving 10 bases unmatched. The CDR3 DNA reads TGTGCCACCGCAACCGGGGGGGCTTGGAATGAGCAGTTCTTC. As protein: CATATGGAWNEQFF.

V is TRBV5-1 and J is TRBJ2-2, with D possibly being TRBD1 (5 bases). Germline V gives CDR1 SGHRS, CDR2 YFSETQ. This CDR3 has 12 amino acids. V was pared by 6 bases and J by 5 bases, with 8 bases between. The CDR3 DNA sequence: TGCGCCAGCACCAGGGAAACCGGGGAGCTGTTTTTT. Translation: CASTRETGELFF.

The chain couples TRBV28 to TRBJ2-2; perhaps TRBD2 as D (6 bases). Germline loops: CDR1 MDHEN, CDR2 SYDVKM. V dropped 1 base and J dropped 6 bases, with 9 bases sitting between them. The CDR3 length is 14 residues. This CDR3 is CASSLFGEAGELFF. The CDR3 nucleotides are TGTGCCAGCAGTTTATTTGGGGAGGCCGGGGAGCTGTTTTTT.

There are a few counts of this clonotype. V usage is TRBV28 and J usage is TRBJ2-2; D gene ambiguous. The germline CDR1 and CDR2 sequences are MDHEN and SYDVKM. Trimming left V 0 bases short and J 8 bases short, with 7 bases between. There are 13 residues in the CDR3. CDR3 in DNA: TGTGCCAGCAGTTTATGGTCGGAGGGGGAGCTGTTTTTT. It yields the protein CASSLWSEGELFF.

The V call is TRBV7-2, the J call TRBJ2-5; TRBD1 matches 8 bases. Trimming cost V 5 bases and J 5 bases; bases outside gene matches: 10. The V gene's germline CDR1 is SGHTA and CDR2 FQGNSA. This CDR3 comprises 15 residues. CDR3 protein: CASSQFQGAGETQYF. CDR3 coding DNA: TGTGCCAGCAGCCAATTCCAGGGGGCTGGGGAGACCCAGTACTTC.

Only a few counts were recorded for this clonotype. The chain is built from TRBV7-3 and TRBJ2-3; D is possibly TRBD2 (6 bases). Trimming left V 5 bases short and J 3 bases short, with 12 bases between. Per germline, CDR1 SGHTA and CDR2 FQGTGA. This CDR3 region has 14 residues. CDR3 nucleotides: TGTGCCAGCAGCCCGGGACTGCAGACAGATACGCAGTATTTT. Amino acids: CASSPGLQTDTQYF.

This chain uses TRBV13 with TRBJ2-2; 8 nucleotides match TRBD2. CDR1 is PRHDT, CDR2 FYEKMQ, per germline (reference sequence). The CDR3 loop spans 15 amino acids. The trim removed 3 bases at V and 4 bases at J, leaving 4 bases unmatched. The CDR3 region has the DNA TGTGCCAGCAGCTTCGGGGGGGCTGGCACCGGGGAGCTGTTTTTT. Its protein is CASSFGGAGTGELFF.

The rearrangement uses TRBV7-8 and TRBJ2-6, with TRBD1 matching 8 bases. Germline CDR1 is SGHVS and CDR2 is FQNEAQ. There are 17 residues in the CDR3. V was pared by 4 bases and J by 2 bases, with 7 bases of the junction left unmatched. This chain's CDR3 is CASSSRGQTPGANVLTF. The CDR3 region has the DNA TGTGCCAGCAGCTCCAGGGGGCAAACGCCTGGGGCCAACGTCCTGACTTTC.

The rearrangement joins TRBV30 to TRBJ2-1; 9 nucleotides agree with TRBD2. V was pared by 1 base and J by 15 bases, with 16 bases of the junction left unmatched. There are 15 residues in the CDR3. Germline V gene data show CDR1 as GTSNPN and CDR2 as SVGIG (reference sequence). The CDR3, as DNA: TGTGCCTGGAGTGCCCCTCGGTCTAGCGGGATGTTGCTGTTCTTC. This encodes CAWSAPRSSGMLLFF.

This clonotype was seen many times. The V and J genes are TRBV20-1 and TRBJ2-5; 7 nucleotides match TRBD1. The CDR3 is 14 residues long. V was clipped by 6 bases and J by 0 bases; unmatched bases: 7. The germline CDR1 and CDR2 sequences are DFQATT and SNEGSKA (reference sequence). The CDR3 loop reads CSATTDRDQETQYF. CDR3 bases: TGCAGTGCCACCACCGACAGGGACCAAGAGACCCAGTACTTC.

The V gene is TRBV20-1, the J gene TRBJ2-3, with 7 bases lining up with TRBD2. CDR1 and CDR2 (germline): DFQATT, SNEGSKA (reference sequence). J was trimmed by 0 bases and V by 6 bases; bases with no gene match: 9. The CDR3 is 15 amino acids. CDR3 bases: TGCAGTGCCAGGAGGGAGGGGACTAGCACAGATACGCAGTATTTT. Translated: CSARREGTSTDTQYF.

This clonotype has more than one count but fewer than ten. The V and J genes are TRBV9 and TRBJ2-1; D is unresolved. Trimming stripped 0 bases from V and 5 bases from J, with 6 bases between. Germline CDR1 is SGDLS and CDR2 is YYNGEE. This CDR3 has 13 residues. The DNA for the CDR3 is TGTGCCAGCAGCGTAGGGGGTCACAATGAGCAGTTCTTC. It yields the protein CASSVGGHNEQFF.

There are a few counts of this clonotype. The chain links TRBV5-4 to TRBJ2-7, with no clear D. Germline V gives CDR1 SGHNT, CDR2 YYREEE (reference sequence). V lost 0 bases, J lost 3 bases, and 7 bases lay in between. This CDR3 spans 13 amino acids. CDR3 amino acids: CASSLAERYEQYF. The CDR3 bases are TGTGCCAGCAGCTTGGCGGAACGCTACGAGCAGTACTTC.

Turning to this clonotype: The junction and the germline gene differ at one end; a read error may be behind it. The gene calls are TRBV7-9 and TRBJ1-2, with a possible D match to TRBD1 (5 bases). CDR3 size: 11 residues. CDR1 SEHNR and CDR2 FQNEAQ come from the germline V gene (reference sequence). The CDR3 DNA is TGTGCCAGCGGCTTAGGGGAAGGCTACACCTTC. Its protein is CASGLGEGYTF.

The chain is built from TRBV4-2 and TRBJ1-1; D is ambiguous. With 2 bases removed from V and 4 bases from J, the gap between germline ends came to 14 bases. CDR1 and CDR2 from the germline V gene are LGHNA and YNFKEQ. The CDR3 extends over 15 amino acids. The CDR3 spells CASSQYGSLGTEAFF. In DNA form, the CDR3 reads TGTGCCAGCAGCCAATATGGGAGCCTGGGCACTGAAGCTTTCTTT.

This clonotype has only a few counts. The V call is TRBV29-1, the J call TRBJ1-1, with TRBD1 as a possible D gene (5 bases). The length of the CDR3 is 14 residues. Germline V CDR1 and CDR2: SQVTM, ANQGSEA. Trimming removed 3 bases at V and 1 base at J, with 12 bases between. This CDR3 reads CSVEFTGGNTEAFF. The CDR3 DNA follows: TGCAGCGTTGAGTTCACAGGAGGGAACACTGAAGCTTTCTTT.

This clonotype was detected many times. The CDR3 DNA reads TGTGCCAGCAGCCAGAGGACAGCCAAAAACATTCAGTACTTC. Translated: CASSQRTAKNIQYF. The genes are TRBV3-1 and TRBJ2-4; D is undetermined. The CDR3 sequence is 14 residues long. The V end was cut by 3 bases, the J end by 0 bases, with 6 bases between. CDR1 is LGHDT and CDR2 is YNNKEL in the germline V gene (reference sequence).

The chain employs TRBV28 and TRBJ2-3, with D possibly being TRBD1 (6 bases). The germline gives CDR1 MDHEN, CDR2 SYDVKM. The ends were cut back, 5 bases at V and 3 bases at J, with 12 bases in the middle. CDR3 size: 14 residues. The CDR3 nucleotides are TGTGCCAGCAGTGAACAGGGCCCAACAGATACGCAGTATTTT. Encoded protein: CASSEQGPTDTQYF. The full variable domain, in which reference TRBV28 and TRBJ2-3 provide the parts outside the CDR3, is DVKVTQSSRYLVKRTGEKVFLECVQDMDHENMFWYRQDPGLGLRLIYFSYDVKMKEKGDIPEGYSVSREKKERFSLILESASTNQTSMYLCASSEQGPTDTQYFGPGTRLTVL.

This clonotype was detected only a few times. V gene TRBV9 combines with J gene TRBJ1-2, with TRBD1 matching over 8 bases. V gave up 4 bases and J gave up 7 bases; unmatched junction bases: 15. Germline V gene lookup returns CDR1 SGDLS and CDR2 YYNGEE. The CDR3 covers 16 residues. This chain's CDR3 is CASSSGTGDRAGGYTF. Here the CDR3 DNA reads TGTGCCAGCAGCAGTGGGACAGGAGATCGGGCGGGTGGCTACACCTTC.

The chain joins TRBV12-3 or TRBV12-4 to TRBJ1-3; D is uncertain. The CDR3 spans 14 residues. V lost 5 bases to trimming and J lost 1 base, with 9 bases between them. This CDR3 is CASSLQVSGNTIYF. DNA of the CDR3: TGTGCCAGCAGTCTCCAGGTATCTGGAAACACCATATATTTT.